The 28 T cell receptor beta chains below all came from one sample that was sequenced in a study of radiotherapy plus CTLA-4 blockade in lung cancer. Data came from immunoSEQ multiplex PCR; TCRdb stores just in-frame clones and leaves some out. The table lists tens of thousands of clones, roughly 86% of them singletons. The specimen was peripheral blood, collected from a patient treated with radiotherapy plus ipilimumab. These receptors came from a human donor with non-small cell lung cancer that progressed on radiotherapy plus ipilimumab.

V gene TRBV18 combines with J gene TRBJ1-4; TRBD1 agrees at 9 bases. Per the germline V gene, CDR1 is KGHSH and CDR2 is LQKENI. This CDR3 has 16 residues. V lost 4 bases and J lost 8; bases outside the gene matches: 11. The CDR3 region is CASSRTQGARQEKLFF. The CDR3 DNA sequence: TGTGCCAGCTCACGGACACAGGGGGCGCGTCAAGAAAAACTGTTTTTT.

This clone was recorded a few times. This chain links TRBV7-2 with TRBJ1-4; perhaps TRBD1 as D (6 bases). Between the trimmed V and J ends, which lost 5 bases and 10 bases, there was a span of 17 bases. CDR3 length: 14 amino acids. Germline CDR1 and CDR2: SGHTA and FQGNSA. CDR3 region: CASSQSWDTTKLFF. The CDR3 nucleotides read TGTGCCAGCAGCCAATCCTGGGACACAACAAAACTGTTTTTT.

This sequence joins TRBV11-1 and TRBJ1-6; D might be TRBD1 (6 bases). The CDR3 is 15 residues long. Germline V lookup: CDR1 SGHAT, CDR2 FQDESV (reference sequence). V was clipped by 5 bases and J by 9 bases, with 17 bases between them. The CDR3 DNA is TGTGCCAGCAGCCACGACAGGTTGATGCGTTCACCCCTCCACTTT. It codes for CASSHDRLMRSPLHF.

The CDR3 region is CASSELTSGGYSQYF. Written as DNA, the CDR3 is TGTGCCAGCAGTGAATTAACTAGCGGGGGTTACTCCCAGTACTTC. This rearrangement joins TRBV25-1 to TRBJ2-5, with TRBD2 identical over 11 bases. The V gene end was trimmed by 1 base and the J gene end by 9 bases; junction bases not matched to a gene: 7. Germline V gene lookup returns CDR1 MGHDK and CDR2 SYGVNS. The CDR3 runs to 15 residues.

This clone was seen a single time. The chain employs TRBV27 and TRBJ1-4; D gene ambiguous. Trimming pared 2 bases from V and 11 bases from J, leaving 9 bases between. Germline assignment: CDR1 MNHEY and CDR2 SMNVEV (reference sequence). This CDR3 is 12 amino acids long. The CDR3 sequence: CASSLPLGKLFF. In DNA form, the CDR3 reads TGTGCCAGCAGTTTACCCCTGGGGAAACTGTTTTTT.

The chain links TRBV5-6 to TRBJ2-5; 7 nucleotides agree with TRBD2. Germline assignment: CDR1 SGHDT and CDR2 YYEEEE. With 0 bases clipped from V and 1 base from J, the junction kept 6 bases outside the gene matches. The CDR3 covers 16 residues. The CDR3 bases are TGTGCCAGCAGCTTGGCCGCGGGGGTCGCCCAAGAGACCCAGTACTTC. Protein: CASSLAAGVAQETQYF.

The V gene is TRBV14, the J gene TRBJ2-4, with D unclear. V was shortened by 3 bases and J by 8 bases, with 8 bases between the two germline ends. Germline V lookup: CDR1 SGHDN, CDR2 FVKESK. CDR3 size: 12 residues. CDR3 nucleotide sequence: TGTGCCAGCAGCCAGGTCATTTACATTCAGTACTTC. Translated, it gives CASSQVIYIQYF.

This clone turned up a few times. The chain joins TRBV7-9 to TRBJ1-2; D gene ambiguous. In germline, CDR1 is SEHNR, CDR2 FQNEAQ (reference sequence). The CDR3 is 15 residues long. Trimming cost V 5 bases and J 5 bases, with 18 bases left between them. CDR3 residues: CASSTPASGVYGYTF. The CDR3 nucleotides are TGTGCCAGCAGCACCCCCGCCTCTGGGGTGTATGGCTACACCTTC.

Written as DNA, the CDR3 is TGCGCCAGCAGCTTGGAGGGCGGGAGCCCCACTGAAGCTTTCTTT. This gives the protein CASSLEGGSPTEAFF. The V call is TRBV5-1, the J call TRBJ1-1, with D hard to call. The V and J ends lost 0 bases and 4 bases respectively, with 13 bases between them. The V gene's germline CDR1 is SGHRS and CDR2 YFSETQ. CDR3 length: 15 amino acids.

The chain combines TRBV7-2 with TRBJ2-5; D might be TRBD1 or TRBD2, each matching 6 bases. Trimming took 4 bases from V and 9 from J, leaving 15 bases between them. This CDR3 is built from 13 residues. Germline V CDR1 and CDR2: SGHTA, FQGNSA. The CDR3 here is CASSSGAGWSQYF. The DNA of the CDR3 is TGTGCCAGCAGCTCGGGGGCTGGGTGGTCCCAGTACTTC.

The V gene is TRBV19, the J gene TRBJ1-3; TRBD1 might be the D (5 bases). Germline V gives CDR1 LNHDA, CDR2 SQIVND (reference sequence). CDR3 length: 16 amino acids. Trimming left V 3 bases short and J 0 bases short, with 12 bases between. CDR3 in amino acids: CASSIGTQSSGNTIYF. The CDR3 DNA reads as TGTGCCAGTAGTATCGGGACCCAGAGCTCTGGAAACACCATATATTTT.

This clone was seen a single time. The V and J genes are TRBV28 and TRBJ1-5; D is unresolved. Trimming took off 2 bases at V and 6 bases at J, with 8 bases between the two ends. In germline, CDR1 is MDHEN, CDR2 SYDVKM. The CDR3 runs to 13 residues. CDR3 bases: TGTGCCAGCAGTTTAAGTCCCCCTCAGCCCCAGCATTTT. Translating gives CASSLSPPQPQHF.

CDR3 amino acids: CASREQIFEQFF. In DNA, the CDR3 is TGTGCCAGCAGGGAACAGATCTTTGAGCAGTTCTTC. The chain employs TRBV6-1 and TRBJ2-1, with no clear D. V was trimmed by 6 bases and J by 9 bases, leaving 12 bases between them. CDR1 is MNHNS, CDR2 SASEGT, per germline. This CDR3 spans 12 amino acids.

This chain links TRBV7-2 with TRBJ2-2; D is uncertain. There are 16 residues in the CDR3. Germline CDR1 and CDR2: SGHTA and FQGNSA. V shed 2 bases and J shed 5 bases, with 15 bases lying between them. CDR3 DNA sequence: TGTGCCAGCAGCTTAATGATTGGCCAAGGGACCGGGGAGCTGTTTTTT. It specifies CASSLMIGQGTGELFF. The full variable domain, completed using reference TRBV7-2 and TRBJ2-2, is GAGVSQSPSNKVTEKGKDVELRCDPISGHTALYWYRQSLGQGLEFLIYFQGNSAPDKSGLPSDRFSAERTGGSVSTLTIQRTQQEDSAVYLCASSLMIGQGTGELFFGEGSRLTVL.

This chain uses TRBV6-5 with TRBJ1-2; D remains ambiguous. Germline V gene lookup returns CDR1 MNHEY and CDR2 SVGAGI. V was shortened by 0 bases and J by 8 bases, with 16 bases between the two germline ends. CDR3 size: 15 residues. The CDR3 nucleotides read TGTGCCAGCAGTTACTCGTTTGACGTAAAGGGCGGCTACACCTTC. Amino acid sequence: CASSYSFDVKGGYTF.

This chain links TRBV6-1 with TRBJ2-7, with TRBD1 as a possible D gene (5 bases). The CDR3 is 14 residues long. CDR1 is MNHNS, CDR2 SASEGT, per germline. V lost 2 bases, J lost 2 bases, and 10 bases lay in between. CDR3 in DNA: TGTGCCAGCAGTGAACCAGGGTTTCCCTACGAGCAGTACTTC. Its translation: CASSEPGFPYEQYF.

The chain recombines TRBV7-9 with TRBJ2-6; D is uncertain. This CDR3 has 13 amino acids. The V gene lost 8 bases and the J gene lost 3 bases, with 8 bases spanning the gap. Germline V gives CDR1 SEHNR, CDR2 FQNEAQ (reference sequence). The CDR3 reads CASEMGGANVLTF. The DNA of the CDR3 is TGTGCCAGCGAAATGGGTGGGGCCAACGTCCTGACTTTC. The full variable domain, in which reference TRBV7-9 and TRBJ2-6 provide the parts outside the CDR3, is DTGVSQNPRHKITKRGQNVTFRCDPISEHNRLYWYRQTLGQGPEFLTYFQNEAQLEKSRLLSDRFSAERPKGSFSTLEIQRTEQGDSAMYLCASEMGGANVLTFGAGSRLTVL.

The V gene is TRBV7-2, the J gene TRBJ2-7, with 8 bases lining up with TRBD1. The CDR3 contains 14 residues. The J segment lost 3 bases and the V segment lost 3 bases, leaving 4 bases of the junction unmatched. Germline V gene data show CDR1 as SGHTA and CDR2 as FQGNSA. CDR3 DNA: TGTGCCAGCAGCTTCGGGACAGGTAACTACGAGCAGTACTTC. It translates to CASSFGTGNYEQYF. Complete variable domain (other parts from reference TRBV7-2 and TRBJ2-7): GAGVSQSPSNKVTEKGKDVELRCDPISGHTALYWYRQSLGQGLEFLIYFQGNSAPDKSGLPSDRFSAERTGGSVSTLTIQRTQQEDSAVYLCASSFGTGNYEQYFGPGTRLTVT.

This clone was seen only a few times. This chain uses TRBV5-4 with TRBJ1-3; 10 nucleotides align to TRBD1. This CDR3 is built from 16 residues. The J segment lost 4 bases and the V segment lost 3 bases, leaving 7 bases of the junction unmatched. CDR1 and CDR2 (germline): SGHNT, YYREEE (reference sequence). This CDR3 is CASSSMTGGQGNTIYF. The CDR3 region has the DNA TGTGCCAGCAGCTCTATGACAGGGGGCCAAGGAAACACCATATATTTT. Filled out from reference TRBV5-4 and TRBJ1-3, the complete variable domain reads ETGVTQSPTHLIKTRGQQVTLRCSSQSGHNTVSWYQQALGQGPQFIFQYYREEENGRGNFPPRFSGLQFPNYSSELNVNALELDDSALYLCASSSMTGGQGNTIYFGEGSWLTVV.

The chain joins TRBV7-2 to TRBJ2-1; D unclear. The CDR3 loop spans 15 amino acids. V dropped 0 bases and J dropped 0 bases, with 6 bases sitting between them. Germline V gives CDR1 SGHTA, CDR2 FQGNSA. Here the CDR3 reads CASSLAASSYNEQFF. Here the CDR3 DNA reads TGTGCCAGCAGCTTAGCCGCCAGCTCCTACAATGAGCAGTTCTTC.

V and J are TRBV25-1 and TRBJ1-5; no firm D call. Trimming pared 1 base from V and 4 bases from J, leaving 14 bases between. The CDR3 totals 16 residues. CDR1 is MGHDK and CDR2 is SYGVNS in the germline V gene. The CDR3 nucleotides are TGTGCCAGCAGTGAATTGGAGGGCCGGTGGAATCAGCCCCAGCATTTT. Protein: CASSELEGRWNQPQHF.

This rearrangement joins TRBV6-1 to TRBJ1-5; D remains unclear. The CDR3 is 14 amino acids. V lost 6 bases to trimming and J lost 0 bases, with 9 bases between them. Germline V gives CDR1 MNHNS, CDR2 SASEGT. The CDR3 region is CASRAATSNQPQHF. The DNA of the CDR3 is TGTGCCAGCAGGGCGGCGACTAGCAATCAGCCCCAGCATTTT.

The V and J genes are TRBV5-4 and TRBJ2-7; TRBD2 matches 13 bases. Germline-derived CDR1 and CDR2 are SGHNT and YYREEE (reference sequence). V shed 5 bases, J shed 6 bases, and the junction held 8 bases outside the gene matches. The CDR3 is 15 amino acids. CDR3 amino acids: CASRIGLAGESEQYF. The CDR3 DNA follows: TGTGCCAGCAGAATCGGACTAGCGGGGGAGAGCGAGCAGTACTTC.

This clone appeared a few times. The CDR3 DNA sequence: TGTGCCAGCAGCTCGAGGGGGCTGGCCGACACCGGGGAGCTGTTTTTT. The encoded protein is CASSSRGLADTGELFF. V is TRBV9 and J is TRBJ2-2, with 7 nucleotides matching TRBD1. The CDR3 has 16 amino acids. Germline V gene sequence: CDR1 SGDLS, CDR2 YYNGEE. The J segment lost 3 bases and the V segment lost 4 bases, leaving 9 bases of the junction unmatched.

CDR3 protein: CASSGRGASYEQYF. For the CDR3, the DNA is TGTGCCAGCAGCGGTAGGGGAGCTTCCTACGAGCAGTACTTC. The rearrangement uses TRBV5-4 and TRBJ2-7; either TRBD1 or TRBD2 may supply D (5 bases each). CDR1 is SGHNT, CDR2 YYREEE, per germline (reference sequence). This CDR3 spans 14 amino acids. V was cut by 4 bases and J by 1 base, with 12 bases left in between.

This rearrangement joins TRBV4-3 to TRBJ2-7; 7 bases map to TRBD1. With 0 bases clipped from V and 4 bases from J, the junction kept 6 bases outside the gene matches. The CDR3 totals 15 residues. Germline assignment: CDR1 LGHNA and CDR2 YSLEER. The CDR3 here is CASSQEGQFSYEQYF. In DNA form, the CDR3 reads TGCGCCAGCAGCCAAGAGGGACAGTTTTCGTACGAGCAGTACTTC.

This clone was found a few times. This chain uses TRBV5-1 with TRBJ1-2; TRBD1 agrees at 7 bases. The V gene end was trimmed by 2 bases and the J gene end by 0 bases; junction bases not matched to a gene: 4. The CDR3 has 15 amino acids. The germline V gene has CDR1 SGHRS and CDR2 YFSETQ. The CDR3 reads CASSLAGGTNYGYTF. The CDR3 nucleotides are TGCGCCAGCAGCTTAGCAGGGGGAACTAACTATGGCTACACCTTC.

The CDR3 loop reads CASRNPGQGFGAHNEQFF. CDR3 DNA sequence: TGTGCCAGCAGGAATCCGGGACAGGGGTTCGGCGCGCACAATGAGCAGTTCTTC. The chain uses TRBV27 and TRBJ2-1, with TRBD1 matching over 10 bases. Germline V gene sequence: CDR1 MNHEY, CDR2 SMNVEV (reference sequence). With 6 bases clipped from V and 5 bases from J, the junction kept 16 bases outside the gene matches. The CDR3 covers 18 residues.